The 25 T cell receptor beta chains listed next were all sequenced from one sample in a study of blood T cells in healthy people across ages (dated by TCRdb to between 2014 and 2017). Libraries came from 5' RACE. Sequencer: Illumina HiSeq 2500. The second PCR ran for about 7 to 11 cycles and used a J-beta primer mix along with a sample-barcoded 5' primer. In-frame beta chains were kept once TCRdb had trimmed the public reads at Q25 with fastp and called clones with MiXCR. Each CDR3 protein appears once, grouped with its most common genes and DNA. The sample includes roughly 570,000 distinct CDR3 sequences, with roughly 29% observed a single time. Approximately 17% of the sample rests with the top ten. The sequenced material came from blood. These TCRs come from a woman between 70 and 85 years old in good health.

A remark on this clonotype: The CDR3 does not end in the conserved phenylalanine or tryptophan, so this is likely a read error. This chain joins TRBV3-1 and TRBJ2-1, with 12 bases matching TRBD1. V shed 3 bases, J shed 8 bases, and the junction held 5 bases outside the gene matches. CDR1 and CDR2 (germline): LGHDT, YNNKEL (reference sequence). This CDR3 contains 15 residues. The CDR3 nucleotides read TGTGCCAGCAGCCAGGGGACAGGGGGCATCGATGAGCAGTTCCTC. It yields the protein CASSQGTGGIDEQFL.

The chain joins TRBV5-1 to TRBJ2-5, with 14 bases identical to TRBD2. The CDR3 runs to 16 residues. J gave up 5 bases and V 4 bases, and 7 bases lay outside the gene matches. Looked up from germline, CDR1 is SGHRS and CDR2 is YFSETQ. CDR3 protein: CASSLTSGGAAETQYF. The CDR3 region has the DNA TGCGCCAGCAGCCTGACTAGCGGGGGGGCCGCGGAGACCCAGTACTTC.

CDR3 amino acids: CASSMGQINQPQHF. CDR3 in DNA: TGTGCCAGCAGCATGGGACAGATCAATCAGCCCCAGCATTTT. The chain links TRBV5-6 to TRBJ1-5, with TRBD1 matching over 7 bases. With V trimmed by 4 bases and J by 3 bases, 4 bases remained unmatched. Looked up from germline, CDR1 is SGHDT and CDR2 is YYEEEE. This CDR3 comprises 14 residues.

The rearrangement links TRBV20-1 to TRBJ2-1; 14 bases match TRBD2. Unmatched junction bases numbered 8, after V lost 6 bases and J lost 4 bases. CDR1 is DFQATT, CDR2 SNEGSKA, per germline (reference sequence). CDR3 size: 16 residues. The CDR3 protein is CSAGTSGGFTYNEQFF. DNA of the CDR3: TGCAGTGCCGGGACTAGCGGGGGATTCACATACAATGAGCAGTTCTTC.

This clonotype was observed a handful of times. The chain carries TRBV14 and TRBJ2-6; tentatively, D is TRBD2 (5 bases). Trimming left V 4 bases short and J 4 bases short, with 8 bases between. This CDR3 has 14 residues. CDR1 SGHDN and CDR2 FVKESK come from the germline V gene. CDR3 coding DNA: TGTGCCAGCAGCCGATTAGCGGGGGCCAACGTCCTGACTTTC. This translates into CASSRLAGANVLTF.

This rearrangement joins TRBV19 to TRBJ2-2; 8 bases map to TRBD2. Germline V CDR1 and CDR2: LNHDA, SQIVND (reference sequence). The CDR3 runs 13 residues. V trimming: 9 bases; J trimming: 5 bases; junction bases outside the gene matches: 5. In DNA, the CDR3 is TGTGCCAGCAACCGGGGGGGTACCGGGGAGCTGTTTTTT. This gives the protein CASNRGGTGELFF.

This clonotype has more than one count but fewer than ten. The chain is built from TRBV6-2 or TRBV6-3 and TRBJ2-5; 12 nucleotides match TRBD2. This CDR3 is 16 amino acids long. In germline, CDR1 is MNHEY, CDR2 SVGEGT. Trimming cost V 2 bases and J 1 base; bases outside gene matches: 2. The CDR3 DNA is TGTGCCAGCAGTTACGGACTAGCGGGGATCCAAGAGACCCAGTACTTC. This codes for CASSYGLAGIQETQYF.

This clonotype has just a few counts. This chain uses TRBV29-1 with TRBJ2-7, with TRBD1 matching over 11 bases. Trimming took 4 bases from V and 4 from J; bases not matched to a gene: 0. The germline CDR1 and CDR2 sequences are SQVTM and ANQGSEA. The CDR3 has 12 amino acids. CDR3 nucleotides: TGCAGCGTTGGGGACAGGGGGTACGAGCAGTACTTC. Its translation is CSVGDRGYEQYF.

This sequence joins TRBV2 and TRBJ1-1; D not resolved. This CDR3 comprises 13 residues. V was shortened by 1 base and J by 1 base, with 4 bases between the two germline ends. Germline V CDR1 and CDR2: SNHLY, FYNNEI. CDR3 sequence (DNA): TGTGCCAGCAGTGAAGAGACGAACACTGAAGCTTTCTTT. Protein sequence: CASSEETNTEAFF.

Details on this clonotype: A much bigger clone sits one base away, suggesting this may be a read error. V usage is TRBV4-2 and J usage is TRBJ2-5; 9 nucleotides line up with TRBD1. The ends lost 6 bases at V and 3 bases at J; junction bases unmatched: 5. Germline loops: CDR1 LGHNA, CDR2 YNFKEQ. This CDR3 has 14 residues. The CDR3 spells CASSYGQGKETQYF. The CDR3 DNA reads TGTGCCAGCAGTTACGGACAGGGGAAAGAGACCCAGTACTTC.

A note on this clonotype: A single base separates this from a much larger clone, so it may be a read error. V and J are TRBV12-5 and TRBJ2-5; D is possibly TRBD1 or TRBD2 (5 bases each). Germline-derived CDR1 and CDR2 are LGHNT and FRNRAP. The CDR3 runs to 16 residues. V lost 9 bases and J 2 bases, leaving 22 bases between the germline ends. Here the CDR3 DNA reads TGTGCTAGCGTCGCCGGCTACGGGACCCGTCAAGAGACCCAGTACTTC. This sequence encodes CASVAGYGTRQETQYF.

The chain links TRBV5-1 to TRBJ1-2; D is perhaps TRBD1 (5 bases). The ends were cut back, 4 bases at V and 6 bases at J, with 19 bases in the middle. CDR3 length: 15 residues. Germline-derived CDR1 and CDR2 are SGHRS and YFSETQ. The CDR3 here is CASSEQGVRGNGYTF. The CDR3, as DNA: TGCGCCAGCAGCGAGCAGGGAGTACGAGGAAATGGCTACACCTTC. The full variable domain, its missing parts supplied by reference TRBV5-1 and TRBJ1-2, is KAGVTQTPRYLIKTRGQQVTLSCSPISGHRSVSWYQQTPGQGLQFLFEYFSETQRNKGNFPGRFSGRQFSNSRSEMNVSTLELGDSALYLCASSEQGVRGNGYTFGSGTRLTVV.

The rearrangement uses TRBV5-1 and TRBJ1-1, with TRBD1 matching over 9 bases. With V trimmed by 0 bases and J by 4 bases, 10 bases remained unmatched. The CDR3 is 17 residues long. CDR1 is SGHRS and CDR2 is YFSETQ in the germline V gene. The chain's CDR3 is CASSLAKGTGYFTEAFF. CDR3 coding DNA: TGCGCCAGCAGCTTGGCCAAGGGGACAGGGTATTTCACTGAAGCTTTCTTT.

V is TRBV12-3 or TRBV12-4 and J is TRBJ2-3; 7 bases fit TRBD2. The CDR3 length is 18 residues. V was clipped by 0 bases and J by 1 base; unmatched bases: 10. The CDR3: CASSLAGERGVGTDTQYF. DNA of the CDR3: TGTGCCAGCAGTTTAGCGGGGGAGCGGGGAGTAGGCACAGATACGCAGTATTTT.

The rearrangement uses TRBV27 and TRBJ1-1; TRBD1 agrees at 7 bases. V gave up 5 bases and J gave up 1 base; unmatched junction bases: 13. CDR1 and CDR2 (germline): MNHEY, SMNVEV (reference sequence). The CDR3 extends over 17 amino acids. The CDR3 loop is CASSPLFQGGRNTEAFF. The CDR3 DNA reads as TGTGCCAGCAGTCCTCTATTTCAGGGGGGGAGGAACACTGAAGCTTTCTTT.

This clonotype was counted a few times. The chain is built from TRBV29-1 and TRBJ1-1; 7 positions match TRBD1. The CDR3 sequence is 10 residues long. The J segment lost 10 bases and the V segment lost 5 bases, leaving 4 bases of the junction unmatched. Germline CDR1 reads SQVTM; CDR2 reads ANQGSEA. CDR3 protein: CSVSGTVAFF. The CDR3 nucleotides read TGCAGCGTTTCCGGGACAGTAGCTTTCTTT.

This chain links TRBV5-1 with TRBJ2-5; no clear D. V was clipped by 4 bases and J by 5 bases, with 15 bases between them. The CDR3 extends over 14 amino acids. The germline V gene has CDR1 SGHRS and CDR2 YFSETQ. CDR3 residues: CASSPHPGMETQYF. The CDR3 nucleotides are TGCGCCAGCAGCCCACACCCTGGAATGGAGACCCAGTACTTC. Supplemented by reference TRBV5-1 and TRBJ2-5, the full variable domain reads KAGVTQTPRYLIKTRGQQVTLSCSPISGHRSVSWYQQTPGQGLQFLFEYFSETQRNKGNFPGRFSGRQFSNSRSEMNVSTLELGDSALYLCASSPHPGMETQYFGPGTRLLVL.

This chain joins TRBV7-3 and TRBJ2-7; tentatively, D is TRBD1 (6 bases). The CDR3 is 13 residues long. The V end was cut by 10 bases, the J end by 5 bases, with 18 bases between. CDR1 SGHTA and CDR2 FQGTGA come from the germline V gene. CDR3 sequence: CAITGTNRNEQYF. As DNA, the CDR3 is TGTGCCATCACCGGGACAAATCGGAACGAGCAGTACTTC.

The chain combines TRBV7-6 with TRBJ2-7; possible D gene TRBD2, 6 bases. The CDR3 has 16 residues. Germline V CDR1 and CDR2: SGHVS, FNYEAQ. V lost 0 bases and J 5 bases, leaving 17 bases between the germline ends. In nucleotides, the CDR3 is TGTGCCAGCAGCTTAGCGCGGGGCACGCAGGCTAACGAGCAGTACTTC. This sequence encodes CASSLARGTQANEQYF.

Here the CDR3 DNA reads TGCAGTGCGAGGGACAGCCAGATTTTGAACACCGGGGAGCTGTTTTTT. Amino acids: CSARDSQILNTGELFF. This rearrangement joins TRBV20-1 to TRBJ2-2; 7 bases line up with TRBD1. V trimming: 6 bases; J trimming: 1 base; junction bases outside the gene matches: 11. The CDR3 loop spans 16 amino acids. Per germline, CDR1 DFQATT and CDR2 SNEGSKA (reference sequence).

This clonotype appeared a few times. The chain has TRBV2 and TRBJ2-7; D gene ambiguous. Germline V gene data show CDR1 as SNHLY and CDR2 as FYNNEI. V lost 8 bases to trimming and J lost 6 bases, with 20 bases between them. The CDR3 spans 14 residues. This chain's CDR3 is CASGVGWSIGEQYF. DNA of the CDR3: TGTGCCAGCGGAGTGGGGTGGAGTATTGGCGAGCAGTACTTC. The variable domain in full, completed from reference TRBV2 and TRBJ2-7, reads EPEVTQTPSHQVTQMGQEVILRCVPISNHLYFYWYRQILGQKVEFLVSFYNNEISEKSEIFDDQFSVERPDGSNFTLKIRSTKLEDSAMYFCASGVGWSIGEQYFGPGTRLTVT.

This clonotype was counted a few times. The CDR3 region has the DNA TGCGCCAGCAGCCAACCACCTGGACCAAACACTGAAGCTTTCTTT. Protein sequence: CASSQPPGPNTEAFF. This rearrangement joins TRBV4-1 to TRBJ1-1, with no clear D. V shed 2 bases and J shed 2 bases, with 12 bases lying between them. The CDR3 loop spans 15 amino acids. CDR1 and CDR2 from the germline V gene are MGHRA and YSYEKL.

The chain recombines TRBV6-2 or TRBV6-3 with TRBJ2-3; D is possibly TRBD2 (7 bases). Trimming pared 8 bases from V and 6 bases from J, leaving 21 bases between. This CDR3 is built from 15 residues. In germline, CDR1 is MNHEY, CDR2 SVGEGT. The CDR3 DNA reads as TGTGCCAGCTCGGACGGGGGGCGTTTGACGGATACGCAGTATTTT. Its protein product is CASSDGGRLTDTQYF.

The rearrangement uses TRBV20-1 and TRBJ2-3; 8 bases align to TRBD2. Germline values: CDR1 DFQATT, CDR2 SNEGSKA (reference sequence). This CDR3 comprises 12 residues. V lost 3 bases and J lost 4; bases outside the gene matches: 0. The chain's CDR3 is CSASGGADTQYF. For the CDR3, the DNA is TGCAGTGCTAGCGGGGGGGCAGATACGCAGTATTTT.

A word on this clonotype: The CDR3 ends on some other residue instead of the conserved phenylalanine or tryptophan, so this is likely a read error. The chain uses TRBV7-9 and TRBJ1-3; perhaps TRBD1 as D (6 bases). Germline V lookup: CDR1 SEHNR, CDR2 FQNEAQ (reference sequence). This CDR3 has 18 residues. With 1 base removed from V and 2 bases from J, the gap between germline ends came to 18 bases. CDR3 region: CASSLGGGGVSPGNTIYL. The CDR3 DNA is TGTGCCAGCAGCTTAGGAGGAGGGGGAGTTTCTCCTGGAAACACCATATATCTT.